This T cell receptor (beta chain) originates from a study of T cell repertoires in cytomegalovirus infection. The CDR3 loop spans 14 amino acids. Per the germline V gene, CDR1 is MDHEN and CDR2 is SYDVKM. Trimming removed 2 bases at V and 7 bases at J, with 12 bases between. MiXCR was run by TCRdb on the reads, yielding one entry per CDR3 protein. The sample includes roughly 300,000 distinct CDR3 sequences, about 25% seen only once; the top ten take over 11%. This clonotype has more than one count but fewer than ten. The chain uses TRBV28 and TRBJ1-5; D might be TRBD1 (5 bases). The sample was PBMCs. The clonotype comes from a human donor in good health (CMV status not recorded). Some clones in this sample may be carry-over from other donors' samples. The CDR3 nucleotides read TGTGCCAGCAGTTTACGGGGGGAGGGGCAGCCCCAGCATTTT. This sequence encodes CASSLRGEGQPQHF.